A selection of T cell receptor beta chains follows, all from one sample in a study of cytomegalovirus exposure and HLA in healthy donors. Sequencing was performed with immunoSEQ multiplex PCR; in TCRdb, only in-frame clones are kept and a portion is missing. The sample carries approximately 180,000 clones, approximately 80% recorded once. Material: PBMCs. The receptors shown here come from a woman in her late teens or twenties in good health and CMV-seronegative. The CDR3 runs from the conserved cysteine through the conserved F or W. D genes are given only for firm matches. Not all rows give a size; the values are once, few, many and, for expanded clones, a class.

TRBV7-9	-	TRBD1	TRBJ1-2	TGTGCCAGCAGCACAGGACAGGGGAACTATGGCTACACCTTC	CASSTGQGNYGYTF
TRBV27	-	-	TRBJ1-1	TGTGCCAGCAGTAAGGAGGGGAGAGGAACTGAAGCTTTCTTT	CASSKEGRGTEAFF
TRBV27	-	-	TRBJ2-6	TGTGCCAGCAGTTTGCACGGGGTCCAGTCCTCTGGGGCCAACGTCCTGACTTTC	CASSLHGVQSSGANVLTF
TRBV18	-	TRBD2	TRBJ2-3	TGTGCCAGCTCACCATCCGGCGGGGGGTTCGCAGATACGCAGTATTTT	CASSPSGGGFADTQYF
TRBV30	-	-	TRBJ2-5	TGTGCCTGGAGTGATGATAGGGGGACCCAGTACTTC	CAWSDDRGTQYF
TRBV19	-	-	TRBJ1-6	TGTGCCAGTAAGGGCACAGGAACACCCAGCTCCTATAATTCACCCCTCCACTTT	CASKGTGTPSSYNSPLHF
TRBV19	-	TRBD1	TRBJ2-7	TGTGCCAGTAGCGAGGACAGGGGGCGCTCCTACGAGCAGTACTTC	CASSEDRGRSYEQYF
TRBV30	-	TRBD1	TRBJ2-3	TGTGCCTGGAGTGTATTGGACAGGGAAGATACGCAGTATTTT	CAWSVLDREDTQYF
TRBV19	once	-	TRBJ1-3	TGTGCCAGTAATGTGGGGGCCCGAGGAAACACCATATATTTT	CASNVGARGNTIYF
TRBV30	-	-	TRBJ1-5	TGTGCCTGGAGTGCCTCCACAGGGTATAGCAATCAGCCCCAGCATTTT	CAWSASTGYSNQPQHF
TRBV5-6	-	TRBD1	TRBJ2-7	TGTGCCAGCAGACTACAGGGGGGAAGATACGAGCAGTACTTC	CASRLQGGRYEQYF
TRBV2	-	-	TRBJ1-5	TGTGCCAGCAGTGTATTATCTAGGAGTACCAATCAGCCCCAGCATTTT	CASSVLSRSTNQPQHF
TRBV19	once	-	TRBJ1-5	TGTGCCAGTAGTATTAAAGGGAGCGGCAATCAGCCCCAGCATTTT	CASSIKGSGNQPQHF
TRBV11-2	-	-	TRBJ1-2	TGTGCCAGCAGCTTAGATGGGGCAGGAGACTATGGCTACACCTTC	CASSLDGAGDYGYTF
TRBV5-6	-	-	TRBJ2-1	TGTGCCAGCAGCAACCCGGAGAATGAGCAGTTCTTC	CASSNPENEQFF
TRBV28	-	-	TRBJ2-7	TGTGCCAGCAGTCCTCTTCGGACAGCGTCCTCCTACGAGCAGTACTTC	CASSPLRTASSYEQYF
TRBV4-3	-	-	TRBJ1-6	TGCGCCAGCAGCCACACATTCAGGGGCTACGATTCACCCCTCCACTTT	CASSHTFRGYDSPLHF
TRBV11-2	-	-	TRBJ1-2	TGTGCCAGCATGGGGGGGGGCTATGGCTACACCTTC	CASMGGGYGYTF
TRBV9	once	TRBD2	TRBJ2-5	TGTGCCAGCAGCCCGTCGGGGACTAGCGGGATCCAAGAGACCCAGTACTTC	CASSPSGTSGIQETQYF
TRBV28	once	-	TRBJ1-1	TGTGCCAGTCAGGTGAACACTGAAGCTTTCTTT	CASQVNTEAFF
TRBV4-1	-	-	TRBJ1-5	TGCGCCAGCAGCCAAGGACAGGCGGGGGATCAGCCCCAGCATTTT	CASSQGQAGDQPQHF
TRBV28	-	-	TRBJ1-1	TGTGCCAGCAGCCCGACTACCCCCTCAGCGAACACTGAAGCTTTCTTT	CASSPTTPSANTEAFF
TRBV30	-	-	TRBJ1-5	TGTGCCTGGGGGGGAATCACGGGGGGGATTCGGCAGCCCCAGCATTTT	CAWGGITGGIRQPQHF
TRBV19	once	-	TRBJ1-2	TGTGCCAGTAGTATAGTGCCAGCTAACTATGGCTACACCTTC	CASSIVPANYGYTF
TRBV28	-	-	TRBJ2-1	TGTGCCAGCACCCTAAGGAGCCGAGTAAATGAGCAGTTCTTC	CASTLRSRVNEQFF
TRBV28	-	-	TRBJ2-3	TGTGCCAGCAGTTTTTCGCGGGTTTGGACAGATACGCAGTATTTT	CASSFSRVWTDTQYF
TRBV29-1	-	TRBD1	TRBJ2-7	TGCAGCGTTGAACTGAGGGAACAGGGGGTCCCCTACGAGCAGTACTTC	CSVELREQGVPYEQYF
TRBV7-2	-	-	TRBJ2-5	TGTGCCAGCAGCCTCGTGGGGGCCCAAGAGACCCAGTACTTC	CASSLVGAQETQYF
TRBV2	few	-	TRBJ2-5	TGTGCCAGCTCCGTGGAATCACAGGAGACCCAGTACTTC	CASSVESQETQYF
TRBV29-1	-	TRBD2	TRBJ2-7	TGCAGCGTTGAAGATCAGGGACTAGCGGGACACCCCTACGAGCAGTACTTC	CSVEDQGLAGHPYEQYF
TRBV30	-	-	TRBJ2-1	TGTGCCTGGAGTCTGGGGGCACCTTACAATGAGCAGTTCTTC	CAWSLGAPYNEQFF
TRBV19	once	TRBD2	TRBJ2-5	TGTGCCAGTAGTGTCCGGACTAGCGGGAGGGGGGGTCAGGAGACCCAGTACTTC	CASSVRTSGRGGQETQYF
TRBV7-9	-	TRBD2	TRBJ2-2	TGTGCCAGCAGCTTAGGGGCTAGCGGAACCTCAGCGAACACCGGGGAGCTGTTTTTT	CASSLGASGTSANTGELFF
TRBV19	-	TRBD1	TRBJ2-3	TGTGCCAGTAGTAGCCGGGACAGGACCGGCACAGATACGCAGTATTTT	CASSSRDRTGTDTQYF
TRBV5-1	-	-	TRBJ1-2	TGCGCCAGCAGCTTGGACGGGGGAGCTAACTATGGCTACACCTTC	CASSLDGGANYGYTF
TRBV25-1	-	-	TRBJ1-2	TGTGCCAGCAGTGAATCAAGGGGCGAAGGCTACACCTTC	CASSESRGEGYTF
TRBV19	-	-	TRBJ1-1	TGTGCCAGTAGTATACTTGGTCGACAGAACACTGAAGCTTTCTTT	CASSILGRQNTEAFF
TRBV30	once	-	TRBJ2-2	TGTGCCTGGAGTGGCAGACGGGACACCGGGGAGCTGTTTTTT	CAWSGRRDTGELFF
TRBV25-1	-	-	TRBJ2-1	TGTGCCAGCAGTGGCAGGGAAAACAATGAGCAGTTCTTC	CASSGRENNEQFF
TRBV7-2	-	-	TRBJ2-5	TGTGCCAGCAGGAATCAGAGAGGCCAAGAGACCCAGTACTTC	CASRNQRGQETQYF
TRBV27	-	TRBD1	TRBJ2-3	TGTGCCAGCAGTTTTTACAGGGGGTCAGATACGCAGTATTTT	CASSFYRGSDTQYF
TRBV4-1	once	TRBD2	TRBJ2-5	TGCGCCAGCAGCCAAGGGGGGACTAGCGATGGGGAGACCCAGTACTTC	CASSQGGTSDGETQYF
TRBV20-1	-	-	TRBJ1-1	TGCAGTGCCCAAGCCACTGAAGCTTTCTTT	CSAQATEAFF
TRBV7-6	-	TRBD1	TRBJ1-2	TGTGCCAGCAGCTCTCGACAGGGGCGGATGAGCTATGGCTACACCTTC	CASSSRQGRMSYGYTF